This is a list of T cell receptor beta chains from one sample in a study of shared clonotypes between healthy human individuals. Generated by immunoSEQ multiplex PCR, the TCRdb table keeps only in-frame clones and is missing some. The sample contains around 1,900,000 clones, roughly 93% of which appear only once. Sequencing was performed on naive CD8+ T cells from PBMCs. These receptor sequences come from a young man in good health. Some clones in this sample may be carry-over from other donors' samples. Each CDR3 is given with its conserved first and last residue. D genes are given only for firm matches. Size tells how often a clone was seen (once, few, many) or the class of an expanded clone, and some rows leave it out.

abundance	v_gene	d_gene	j_gene	CDR3nt	CDR3aa
NA	TRBV7-9	NA	TRBJ2-5	TGTGCCAGCAGCATCGGGCGGGTAACGCACGGGGAGACCCAGTACTTC	CASSIGRVTHGETQYF
NA	TRBV25-1	NA	TRBJ2-5	TGTGCCAGCCTTTTCGGGGAGACCCAGTACTTC	CASLFGETQYF
NA	TRBV7-8	TRBD1	TRBJ1-5	TGTGCCAGCAGCACCGAAGAAACAGGGGCCCACAATCAGCCCCAGCATTTT	CASSTEETGAHNQPQHF
NA	TRBV7-3	TRBD2	TRBJ2-3	TGTGCCAGCAGCTCCGGGGGGTCAACAGATACGCAGTATTTT	CASSSGGSTDTQYF
NA	TRBV27	NA	TRBJ1-2	TGTGCCAGCAGTTTCGGGACAAGCTATGGCTACACCTTC	CASSFGTSYGYTF
NA	TRBV6-5	NA	TRBJ1-2	TGTGCCAGCAGTTACTCGGACGGGGGTAGTGGGGATGGCTACACCTTC	CASSYSDGGSGDGYTF
NA	TRBV27	NA	TRBJ2-7	TGTGCCAGCAGTTTATATCAGGGGACCTACGAGCAGTACTTC	CASSLYQGTYEQYF
NA	TRBV15	NA	TRBJ2-7	TGTGCCACCAGCCCCGAGAGGGATTTGTCCTACGAGCAGTACTTC	CATSPERDLSYEQYF
NA	TRBV19	TRBD1	TRBJ1-5	TGTGCCAGTAGCACAGGGGGGAAAAATCAGCCCCAGCATTTT	CASSTGGKNQPQHF
NA	TRBV14	NA	TRBJ2-3	TGTGCCAGCAGCCAAGATGTGAACACAGATACGCAGTATTTT	CASSQDVNTDTQYF
once	TRBV19	TRBD1	TRBJ2-1	TGTGCCAGTAGTATCTTCGGGGACAGCGAAAACAATGAGCAGTTCTTC	CASSIFGDSENNEQFF
NA	TRBV7-9	TRBD1	TRBJ2-7	TGTGCCAGCAGCTTAGTTACGGGACAGGGCCAAGAGCAGTACTTC	CASSLVTGQGQEQYF
NA	TRBV7-9	NA	TRBJ2-1	TGTGCCAGCAGCTTCCCCTTGTCTGAGCAGTTCTTC	CASSFPLSEQFF
NA	TRBV11-2	TRBD2	TRBJ2-3	TGTGCCAGCAGCTACCCCGGGACTAGCGAGGATACGCAGTATTTT	CASSYPGTSEDTQYF
once	TRBV4-1	NA	TRBJ2-7	TGCGCCAGCGCCCCAGGACTAACCTACGAGCAGTACTTC	CASAPGLTYEQYF
NA	TRBV14	TRBD2	TRBJ2-7	TGTGCCAGCAGCCAATATTTACTAGCGGGAGGGCCATTACACCCCTCCTACGAGCAGTACTTC	CASSQYLLAGGPLHPSYEQYF
NA	TRBV6-1	NA	TRBJ1-5	TGTGCCAGCAGTGAAAGGACAGCGATAAATCAGCCCCAGCATTTT	CASSERTAINQPQHF
NA	TRBV27	NA	TRBJ2-7	TGTGCCAGCAGTATAGACAGCTCCTACGAGCAGTACTTC	CASSIDSSYEQYF
NA	TRBV19	NA	TRBJ2-5	TGTGCCATCCCCCCCAATGGCCAAGAGACCCAGTACTTC	CAIPPNGQETQYF
NA	TRBV27	NA	TRBJ1-1	TGTGCCAGCAGATGGGACATATCGAACACTGAAGCTTTCTTT	CASRWDISNTEAFF
NA	TRBV7-2	TRBD2	TRBJ2-1	TGTGCCAGCAGTCTTAATCCGGGACTAGTAGACAATGAGCAGTTCTTC	CASSLNPGLVDNEQFF
NA	TRBV30	TRBD1	TRBJ2-1	TGTGCCTGGAGCCTGGGCCCGGGACAGGGTTCTGAGCAGTTCTTC	CAWSLGPGQGSEQFF
NA	TRBV29-1	NA	TRBJ1-2	TGCAGCGTTCGACCCAGGGAGGGACCTTACAACTATGGCTACACCTTC	CSVRPREGPYNYGYTF
NA	TRBV7-9	NA	TRBJ2-3	TGTGCCAGCAGCTCATCCCGGGAGCGGATTTGGGATACGCAGTATTTT	CASSSSRERIWDTQYF
NA	TRBV5-1	NA	TRBJ2-5	TGCGCCAGCAGGAATAAGACCCAGTACTTC	CASRNKTQYF
NA	TRBV28	NA	TRBJ2-1	TGTGCCAGCAGTTTATGGGGGACCGGGCCCTACAATGAGCAGTTCTTC	CASSLWGTGPYNEQFF
NA	TRBV5-6	TRBD1	TRBJ2-1	TGTGCCAGCACGCCTCCAACGGGACAGGTTTTGTTCTTC	CASTPPTGQVLFF
once	TRBV4-3	TRBD1	TRBJ2-7	TGCGCCAGCAGCCAAAACAGGGGGCGCATCCACGAGCAGTACTTC	CASSQNRGRIHEQYF
NA	TRBV5-6	TRBD1	TRBJ1-5	TGTGCCAGCAGCCAGTACCGGGACAGGGTGCAGCCCCAGCATTTT	CASSQYRDRVQPQHF
NA	TRBV4-1	NA	TRBJ2-1	TGCGCCAGCAGCCAAGATCGGGTTCTCTCGTTCTTC	CASSQDRVLSFF
NA	TRBV27	TRBD1	TRBJ2-7	TGTGCCAGCAGTCCCCGACAGGGGCACTACGAGCAGTACTTC	CASSPRQGHYEQYF
NA	TRBV4-1	NA	TRBJ1-5	TGCGCCAGCAGCCAAGTAAAGGGGGGTCAGCCCCAGCATTTT	CASSQVKGGQPQHF
NA	TRBV5-4	NA	TRBJ2-1	TGTGCCAGCAGCTCCGCCTCTGGTGAGCAGTTCTTC	CASSSASGEQFF
NA	TRBV2	NA	TRBJ2-7	TGTGCCAGCAACTGGGGAGTCAACGAGCAGTACTTC	CASNWGVNEQYF
NA	TRBV5-1	NA	TRBJ2-7	TGCGCCAGCAGCTCCCGGGACCCGCGCTACGAGCAGTACTTC	CASSSRDPRYEQYF
NA	TRBV9	NA	TRBJ2-3	TGTGCCAGCAGCGCCCCTCCCACAGATACGCAGTATTTT	CASSAPPTDTQYF
NA	TRBV7-6	NA	TRBJ1-3	TGTGCCAGCAGCCCCACCTTAAAGGGGGCTGGAAACACCATATATTTT	CASSPTLKGAGNTIYF
few	TRBV30	NA	TRBJ1-1	TGTGCCTGGAGTGTAGGTCAGGGGTTCGAAGCTTTCTTT	CAWSVGQGFEAFF
NA	TRBV4-1	TRBD1	TRBJ1-2	TGCGCCAGCAGCCAAGGCACGACAGGGCATTATGGCTACACCTTC	CASSQGTTGHYGYTF
once	TRBV12-5	NA	TRBJ1-1	TGTGCTAGTGGTTCGGGCTCTTCTACAGCCTCCTTT	CASGSGSSTASF
once	TRBV7-9	NA	TRBJ2-5	TGTGCCAGCAGCTTACGCACAGGGACTTCGATGAAGACCCAGTACTTC	CASSLRTGTSMKTQYF